This T cell receptor (beta chain) was identified in a study of cytomegalovirus exposure and HLA in healthy donors. Study at large: As an earlier analysis found, roughly 180 million T cells yielded about 100 million unique TCR beta sequences. Caucasian-associated ancestry cluster membership applied to about 80% of several hundred genotyped donors.

The study ran its PCR with 60 Vbeta and 13 Jbeta primers. In the original processing: In a later analysis, around 12 million of about 80 million unique beta chains occurred in at least two donors. Method: immunoSEQ multiplex PCR; TCRdb's copy keeps in-frame clones and lacks some. That table supplies the V and J calls and clone size; D and trimming were determined from the DNA. Of some 50,000 clones in the sample, around 67% are singletons; the top ten hold roughly 22%. As regards this clone: The antigen is undetermined.

This CDR3 is 13 amino acids long. V was shortened by 3 bases and J by 4 bases, with 9 bases between the two germline ends. Germline values: CDR1 MDHEN, CDR2 SYDVKM. Study conclusions and caveats: A prior analysis recorded that most TCR beta V segments were productive about 90% or about 30% of the time.

The genes are TRBV28 and TRBJ1-2; D not resolved. This TCR was sampled from a woman between 50 and 59 years old in good health and CMV-seropositive. The sample comprised PBMCs. For the CDR3, the DNA is TGTGCCAGCAGTTTGGAGGGTGGCTATGGCTACACCTTC. The encoded protein is CASSLEGGYGYTF.